This T cell receptor beta chain appears in the sequencing data of a study of T cell responses to AZD1222 COVID-19 vaccine (dated by TCRdb to the early 2020s). At the level of the whole study: A total of over 230 trial participants underwent TCR sequencing, of whom about 210 had received two doses of AZD1222 and about 26 had received two doses of the MenACWY control vaccine. Trial participants were enrolled into age subgroups of 18-55, 56-69 and 70-plus years, which contained approximately 150, 30 and 60 TCR-sequenced participants, respectively. Here is what the overall study found, with its caveats: Because no day 14 peak-response samples were available, the repertoires could be characterized only after the peak T cell response. Nearly half of unique spike-specific TCRs reportedly recognized epitopes outside regions mutated in the B.1.351 and B.1.1.7 variants. Most participants were white British and females outnumbered males, and the authors suggested that clonal diversity may have been underestimated. After two AZD1222 doses, spike-specific TCR breadth and depth were significantly higher than at day 0 and than in MenACWY recipients. Conclusions about previously exposed vaccinees are limited, since just a handful of AZD1222 recipients were seropositive for SARS-CoV-2 at baseline. The 56-69-year group was small, and its depth increase did not reach significance, likely because of low power. Vaccine-associated CD4 TCRs spanned the whole spike protein, with dominant responses in regions 160-218 and 743-854.

As encoded in the germline V gene, CDR1 is MDHEN while CDR2 is SYDVKM. Trimming costs V 1 base and J 3 bases, and their ends lie 10 bases apart. From the cysteine through the phenylalanine, the CDR3 covers 14 amino acids. Only the CDR3 region is kept as DNA, spanning 42 bases read in frame from base 1. The CDR3 regions of human TCRbeta chains were analyzed by immunosequencing. The authors processed their data as follows. TCRs in the repertoires were compared against a reference library of SARS-CoV-2-specific TCRs that had been generated with the MIRA antigen-specificity platform. Breadth was defined as the fraction of unique TCRs that were SARS-CoV-2-associated, and depth was defined as the fraction of total T cells that were SARS-CoV-2-associated. Using the MIRA data, every spike-specific TCR was mapped to the spike region that the TCR reacted to and assigned to either a CD4 or a CD8 class. Log10-transformed breadth and depth values were compared by one-way ANOVA with Sidak's multiple comparisons tests. TCRdb holds this immuneACCESS table with in-frame rearrangements only. Some clones are missing; in checked studies, unresolved V genes explain under half, and the rest has no known cause. V, J and clone size derive from that table, while D and trimming were established from the DNA sequence. The sample includes roughly 140,000 clones, with about 92% observed a single time. The ten largest clones represent 9% to 15% of the sample.

What this sample's time point label stands for: sample from adult after SARS-CoV-2 infection, after symptom onset. A couple of convalescent COVID-19 patients, sampled after symptom onset from adults with prior SARS-CoV-2 infection, were also TCR-sequenced for comparison. To note about this clone: The antigen it binds to is not known. Base qualities are missing; no much larger clone stands one base away.

Specimen: peripheral blood, collected after recovery from COVID-19. This clonotype was sampled from an adult who had recovered from COVID-19. The sequence joins TRBV28 to TRBJ2-7; TRBD1 is possibly the D segment (5 matching bases). Here the CDR3 is given as CASSLSARGYEQYF. Here is the DNA: TGTGCCAGCAGTTTATCCGCTAGGGGCTACGAGCAGTACTTC.